One and the same sample provided the 18 T cell receptor beta chains below, sequenced in a study of shared clonotypes between healthy human individuals. Repertoires were generated with immunoSEQ multiplex PCR, while TCRdb's copy carries only in-frame clones and drops some. The sample contains a few million clones, 85% to 95% of which appear only once. Only CD45RO-negative cells positively selected for CCR7 counted as naive CD8 cells, so terminally differentiated effector memory CD45RA+ cells were excluded. Sequenced material: naive CD8+ T cells from PBMCs. These receptors were obtained from a young man in good health. Some clones in this sample may be carry-over from other donors' samples.

The gene calls are TRBV7-8 and TRBJ1-5, with 10 nucleotides matching TRBD1. This CDR3 is 17 amino acids long. The trim removed 4 bases at V and 3 bases at J, leaving 9 bases unmatched. The V gene's germline CDR1 is SGHVS and CDR2 FQNEAQ. The CDR3 sequence: CASSSKYGTGVNQPQHF. The CDR3 DNA is TGTGCCAGCAGCTCGAAATACGGGACAGGGGTCAATCAGCCCCAGCATTTT.

The V call is TRBV9, the J call TRBJ2-1; 10 positions agree with TRBD2. In germline, CDR1 is SGDLS, CDR2 YYNGEE. The V segment lost 4 bases and the J segment 12 bases; nucleotides outside the gene matches: 7. The CDR3 sequence is 13 residues long. CDR3 nucleotide sequence: TGTGCCAGCAGCCAGACTAGCGGGTTGCGGCAGTTCTTC. Translation gives CASSQTSGLRQFF.

The V and J genes are TRBV27 and TRBJ1-4; a weak D match, TRBD1 (6 bases). The CDR3 consists of 14 residues. Germline V lookup: CDR1 MNHEY, CDR2 SMNVEV (reference sequence). The V gene lost 4 bases and the J gene lost 7 bases, with 13 bases spanning the gap. The CDR3 DNA follows: TGTGCCAGCAGTTCAAGACAGGTGGCTGAAAAACTGTTTTTT. This encodes CASSSRQVAEKLFF.

The gene calls are TRBV2 and TRBJ2-1; TRBD2 agrees at 9 bases. The CDR3 covers 17 residues. Trimming at V came to 1 base and at J to 4 bases, leaving 8 bases not matched to a gene. CDR1 and CDR2 from the germline V gene are SNHLY and FYNNEI. The CDR3 region is CASSEGRGLADYNEQFF. The CDR3 nucleotides read TGTGCCAGCAGTGAAGGCCGGGGACTAGCAGATTACAATGAGCAGTTCTTC.

The chain employs TRBV9 and TRBJ2-1; 7 positions agree with TRBD1. The CDR3 extends over 15 amino acids. The J segment lost 3 bases and the V segment lost 4 bases, leaving 7 bases of the junction unmatched. CDR1 SGDLS and CDR2 YYNGEE come from the germline V gene. CDR3 amino acids: CASSPGTALYNEQFF. As DNA, the CDR3 is TGTGCCAGCAGCCCTGGGACAGCCCTCTACAATGAGCAGTTCTTC. Looking up the rest from reference TRBV9 and TRBJ2-1 gives the full variable domain: DSGVTQTPKHLITATGQRVTLRCSPRSGDLSVYWYQQSLDQGLQFLIQYYNGEERAKGNILERFSAQQFPDLHSELNLSSLELGDSALYFCASSPGTALYNEQFFGPGTRLTVL.

V and J are TRBV4-3 and TRBJ1-4, with a weak D call TRBD1 (6 bases). The CDR3 has 14 residues. Per the germline V gene, CDR1 is LGHNA and CDR2 is YSLEER. The V and J ends lost 5 bases and 5 bases respectively, with 12 bases between them. This CDR3 reads CASSRQVGNEKLFF. CDR3 DNA sequence: TGCGCCAGCAGCAGACAGGTGGGAAATGAAAAACTGTTTTTT.

V is TRBV4-1 and J is TRBJ2-1, with 10 bases lining up with TRBD1. The CDR3 contains 15 residues. V lost 5 bases and J lost 6; bases outside the gene matches: 7. The germline CDR1 and CDR2 sequences are MGHRA and YSYEKL. CDR3 residues: CASSFPGQGFNEQFF. The CDR3 DNA follows: TGCGCCAGCAGCTTCCCGGGACAGGGGTTCAATGAGCAGTTCTTC.

This clone has just one count. Other DNA variants within this sample encode the same CDR3. The V and J genes are TRBV7-2 and TRBJ2-3, with no clear D. The ends were cut back, 6 bases at V and 3 bases at J, with 7 bases in the middle. The CDR3 has 12 residues. CDR1 is SGHTA, CDR2 FQGNSA, per germline. CDR3 residues: CASSPRTDTQYF. CDR3 in DNA: TGTGCCAGCAGTCCCCGGACAGATACGCAGTATTTT.

The chain recombines TRBV29-1 with TRBJ2-5, with D unresolved. The V end lost 7 bases, the J end lost 3 bases, and 18 bases lay between the germline ends. Germline CDR1 is SQVTM and CDR2 is ANQGSEA. The CDR3 loop spans 14 amino acids. CDR3: CSARSRAWEETQYF. The DNA of the CDR3 is TGCAGCGCAAGGTCAAGGGCCTGGGAAGAGACCCAGTACTTC.

The rearrangement uses TRBV7-6 and TRBJ2-7; D could derive from TRBD1 or TRBD2 (5 bases each). From germline, CDR1 is SGHVS and CDR2 FNYEAQ. Trimming pared 5 bases from V and 6 bases from J, leaving 17 bases between. The CDR3 length is 14 residues. This CDR3 reads CASSPLGPSLEQYF. The CDR3 bases are TGTGCCAGCAGCCCATTGGGACCCTCGCTCGAGCAGTACTTC.

J is TRBJ2-7 and V is TRBV28; 8 bases map to TRBD2. V lost 8 bases to trimming and J lost 4 bases; unmatched junction nucleotides: 7. The germline V gene encodes CDR1 MDHEN and CDR2 SYDVKM. CDR3 size: 13 residues. This chain's CDR3 is CASAGGGLYEQYF. For the CDR3, the DNA is TGTGCCAGCGCCGGGGGGGGGCTGTACGAGCAGTACTTC.

The genes are TRBV28 and TRBJ2-7; TRBD2 aligns across 10 bases. V was clipped by 1 base and J by 0 bases; unmatched bases: 9. CDR3 length: 18 residues. Germline-derived CDR1 and CDR2 are MDHEN and SYDVKM. The CDR3 DNA is TGTGCCAGCAGTTTATTTACTAGCGGGATCTACCGCTCCTACGAGCAGTACTTC. Protein sequence: CASSLFTSGIYRSYEQYF.

The V and J genes are TRBV13 and TRBJ2-1; possibly TRBD1 for D (6 bases). This CDR3 spans 16 amino acids. The V and J ends lost 8 bases and 1 base respectively, with 18 bases between them. CDR1 and CDR2 (germline): PRHDT, FYEKMQ (reference sequence). This chain's CDR3 is CASAPLRGGSYNEQFF. The CDR3 nucleotides are TGTGCCAGCGCCCCATTGCGAGGGGGTTCCTACAATGAGCAGTTCTTC.

The genes are TRBV14 and TRBJ2-6; D unresolved. This CDR3 has 14 amino acids. The germline gives CDR1 SGHDN, CDR2 FVKESK. V was pared by 4 bases and J by 0 bases, with 4 bases between. This CDR3 is CASSPFSGANVLTF. CDR3 coding DNA: TGTGCCAGCAGCCCCTTCTCTGGGGCCAACGTCCTGACTTTC.

The genes are TRBV29-1 and TRBJ2-5, with 9 bases lining up with TRBD1. The CDR3 runs 12 residues. Germline V gene data show CDR1 as SQVTM and CDR2 as ANQGSEA. V lost 6 bases and J lost 4; bases outside the gene matches: 3. CDR3 DNA sequence: TGCAGCGTAACAGGGGGCGGAGAGACCCAGTACTTC. It specifies CSVTGGGETQYF.

This sequence joins TRBV11-3 and TRBJ2-1; 10 bases line up with TRBD1. The germline V gene has CDR1 SGHNT and CDR2 YENEEA. V was pared by 5 bases and J by 7 bases, with 8 bases of the junction left unmatched. The CDR3 runs 15 residues. The CDR3 is CASSAMGQGRNEQFF. CDR3 in DNA: TGTGCCAGCAGCGCCATGGGACAGGGGAGGAATGAGCAGTTCTTC.

This chain uses TRBV28 with TRBJ1-1; D not resolved. The CDR3 loop spans 15 amino acids. In germline, CDR1 is MDHEN, CDR2 SYDVKM. Trimming cost V 4 bases and J 2 bases, with 14 bases left between them. The CDR3 sequence is CASSSPAPINTEAFF. CDR3 coding DNA: TGTGCCAGCAGTTCCCCGGCCCCAATTAACACTGAAGCTTTCTTT.

The J gene is TRBJ2-2, the V gene TRBV6-1; 10 nucleotides agree with TRBD2. CDR3 length: 16 residues. Germline V CDR1 and CDR2: MNHNS, SASEGT. With 2 bases clipped from V and 4 bases from J, the junction kept 4 bases outside the gene matches. The CDR3 spells CASSEWASGGTGELFF. The CDR3 region has the DNA TGTGCCAGCAGTGAATGGGCTAGCGGGGGCACCGGGGAGCTGTTTTTT.